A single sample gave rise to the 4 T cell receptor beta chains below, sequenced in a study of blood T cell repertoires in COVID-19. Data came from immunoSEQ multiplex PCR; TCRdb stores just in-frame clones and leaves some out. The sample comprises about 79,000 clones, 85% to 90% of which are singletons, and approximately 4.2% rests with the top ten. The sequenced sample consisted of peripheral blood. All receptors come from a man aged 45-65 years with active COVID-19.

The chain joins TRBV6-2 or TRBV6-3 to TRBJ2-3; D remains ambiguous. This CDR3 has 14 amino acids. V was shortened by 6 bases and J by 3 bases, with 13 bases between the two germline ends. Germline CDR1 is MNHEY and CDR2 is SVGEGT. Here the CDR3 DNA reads TGTGCCAGCAGCCCCACCACGGTAACAGATACGCAGTATTTT. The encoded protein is CASSPTTVTDTQYF.

The CDR3 nucleotides are TGTGCCACCAGTGACCCGTCCCTCACAGGGGACGGCTACACCTTC. This encodes CATSDPSLTGDGYTF. This sequence joins TRBV24-1 and TRBJ1-2; 7 bases match TRBD1. From germline, CDR1 is KGHDR and CDR2 SFDVKD. CDR3 length: 15 amino acids. V was pared by 4 bases and J by 8 bases, with 12 bases of the junction left unmatched.

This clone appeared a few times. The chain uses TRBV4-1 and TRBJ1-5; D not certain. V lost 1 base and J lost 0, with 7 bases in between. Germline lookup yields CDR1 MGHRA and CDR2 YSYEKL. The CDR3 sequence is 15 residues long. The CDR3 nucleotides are TGCGCCAGCAGCCAAGTCGCGGATAGCAATCAGCCCCAGCATTTT. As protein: CASSQVADSNQPQHF.

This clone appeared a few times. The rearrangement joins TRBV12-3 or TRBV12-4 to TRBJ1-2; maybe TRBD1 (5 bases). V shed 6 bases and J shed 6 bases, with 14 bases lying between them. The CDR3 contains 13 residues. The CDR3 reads CASSLRVGDGYTF. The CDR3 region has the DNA TGTGCCAGCAGCCTCAGGGTGGGTGATGGCTACACCTTC.